This T cell receptor (beta chain) was captured in a study of T cell responses to AZD1222 COVID-19 vaccine. The V and J ends lost 3 bases and 0 bases respectively, with 7 bases between them. The CDR3 spans 14 residues. From germline, CDR1 is SGHNT and CDR2 YENEEA. Profiling relied on immunoSEQ multiplex PCR, and the TCRdb table lists in-frame clones only, not all of them. The table has 130,000 or so clones, 85% to 90% seen once. Study results and caveats: Among vaccine-associated CD4 TCRs, coverage spanned spike, with dominance at 160-218 and 743-854. Only after the peak T cell response were repertoires sampled. In the spike-specific TCR repertoire, nearly half reportedly target unmutated variant regions.

Points on this clone: No antigen is known for it.

The sample here was peripheral blood, taken 28 days after the second AZD1222 dose. This TCR came from an adult who received the AZD1222 COVID-19 vaccine. The chain couples TRBV11-3 to TRBJ2-3; no definite D call. CDR3 nucleotide sequence: TGTGCCAGCAGCTTCCAAGGTAGCACAGATACGCAGTATTTT. Amino acids: CASSFQGSTDTQYF.